These 11 T cell receptor beta chains originate from one sample sequenced in a study of T cell changes during pregnancy in multiple sclerosis. Sequenced by immunoSEQ multiplex PCR; TCRdb stores in-frame clones only, minus some. The sample lists under 55,000 clones; around 90% were seen once. The sequenced sample was CD4+ T cells from peripheral blood mononuclear cells, obtained after pregnancy. The receptor source for this set is a female donor in good health, enrolled as a control in a pregnancy study.

This chain joins TRBV5-5 and TRBJ1-4; the match to TRBD1 covers 9 bases. The germline gives CDR1 SGHKS, CDR2 YYEKEE (reference sequence). The CDR3 covers 14 residues. V was clipped by 4 bases and J by 6 bases; unmatched bases: 4. The CDR3 spells CASSVRDRDEKLFF. The CDR3, as DNA: TGTGCCAGCAGCGTCCGGGACAGGGATGAAAAACTGTTTTTT.

This clone was detected only once. The rearrangement joins TRBV5-1 to TRBJ1-2; a possible D gene is TRBD1 (5 bases). V was cut by 2 bases and J by 4 bases, with 9 bases left in between. The V gene's germline CDR1 is SGHRS and CDR2 YFSETQ. CDR3 length equals 13 residues. CDR3 sequence (DNA): TGCGCCAGCAGCTTTGACAGCTCCTATGGCTACACCTTC. Translating it yields CASSFDSSYGYTF.

The V and J genes are TRBV2 and TRBJ2-7; TRBD1 agrees at 10 bases. V gave up 6 bases and J gave up 5 bases; unmatched junction bases: 10. From germline, CDR1 is SNHLY and CDR2 FYNNEI. The CDR3 is 15 amino acids. CDR3 nucleotide sequence: TGTGCCAGCAGCGCCTCGGGACAGGGGTTCCACGAGCAGTACTTC. It yields the protein CASSASGQGFHEQYF.

The rearrangement uses TRBV7-8 and TRBJ1-3; D unresolved. The germline CDR1 and CDR2 sequences are SGHVS and FQNEAQ. The CDR3 consists of 14 residues. The ends were cut back, 4 bases at V and 0 bases at J, with 7 bases in the middle. CDR3 in amino acids: CASSSGVSGNTIYF. CDR3 coding DNA: TGTGCCAGCAGCTCCGGGGTCTCTGGAAACACCATATATTTT.

Notes on this clone: The sample holds other DNA sequences that translate to the same CDR3. CDR3 sequence reads: CASSFEGNTEAFF. The CDR3 bases are TGCGCCAGCAGCTTTGAGGGCAACACTGAAGCTTTCTTT. The chain combines TRBV5-1 with TRBJ1-1; no clear D gene. Per the germline V gene, CDR1 is SGHRS and CDR2 is YFSETQ. The CDR3 runs 13 residues. The germline V and J ends were trimmed by 2 bases and 2 bases, with 7 bases remaining between them.

The genes are TRBV19 and TRBJ2-5; 7 positions match TRBD1. Germline values: CDR1 LNHDA, CDR2 SQIVND (reference sequence). V trimming: 6 bases; J trimming: 5 bases; junction bases outside the gene matches: 3. The CDR3 spans 12 residues. The DNA of the CDR3 is TGTGCCAGTAGGGGGGACAGTGAGACCCAGTACTTC. Translation: CASRGDSETQYF.

The chain is built from TRBV30 and TRBJ1-4; no clear D. V dropped 0 bases and J dropped 4 bases, with 12 bases sitting between them. The CDR3 is 15 residues long. Germline V gives CDR1 GTSNPN, CDR2 SVGIG (reference sequence). The CDR3 protein is CAWSVTRSGNEKLFF. The CDR3 nucleotides read TGTGCCTGGAGTGTTACGAGGAGTGGTAATGAAAAACTGTTTTTT.

The chain links TRBV19 to TRBJ2-3; unclear D gene. Trimming took off 2 bases at V and 0 bases at J, with 6 bases between the two ends. Looked up from germline, CDR1 is LNHDA and CDR2 is SQIVND (reference sequence). This CDR3 region has 14 residues. The CDR3 here is CASSISGSTDTQYF. The CDR3 nucleotides read TGTGCCAGTAGTATATCCGGGAGCACAGATACGCAGTATTTT.

This chain uses TRBV5-1 with TRBJ1-2; possibly TRBD1 for D (6 bases). V was pared by 0 bases and J by 6 bases, with 15 bases between. Germline loops: CDR1 SGHRS, CDR2 YFSETQ. CDR3 length: 15 amino acids. CDR3 loop: CASSLVVQDSHGYTF. As DNA, the CDR3 is TGCGCCAGCAGCTTGGTGGTTCAGGACAGCCATGGCTACACCTTC.

The chain links TRBV5-1 to TRBJ1-6, with unresolved D. Trimming pared 0 bases from V and 0 bases from J, leaving 7 bases between. The CDR3 extends over 16 amino acids. The V gene's germline CDR1 is SGHRS and CDR2 YFSETQ. CDR3 sequence: CASSLGPSSYNSPLHF. The DNA for the CDR3 is TGCGCCAGCAGCTTGGGGCCGTCCTCCTATAATTCACCCCTCCACTTT.

The chain links TRBV2 to TRBJ1-5; tentatively, D is TRBD1 (6 bases). This CDR3 has 15 amino acids. Germline CDR1 is SNHLY and CDR2 is FYNNEI. The V end lost 5 bases, the J end lost 3 bases, and 14 bases lay between the germline ends. In DNA, the CDR3 is TGTGCCAGCAGTTTATATACAGGGAACAATCAGCCCCAGCATTTT. This translates into CASSLYTGNNQPQHF.